The 8 T cell receptor beta chains listed next were all sequenced from one sample in a study of T cell responses to AZD1222 COVID-19 vaccine. Some clones are missing from TCRdb's copy, which holds only in-frame ones; the method was immunoSEQ multiplex PCR. The sample yields 85,000 to 100,000 clones, 85% to 95% seen once. Sequences were derived from peripheral blood, sampled on day 0 of AZD1222 vaccination. The receptors were gathered from an adult in good health.

This chain's CDR3 is CASSPGNYGYTF. Here the CDR3 DNA reads TGTGCCAGCAGTCCCGGGAACTATGGCTACACCTTC. The chain couples TRBV25-1 to TRBJ1-2; D is undetermined. CDR1 is MGHDK, CDR2 SYGVNS, per germline. V gave up 5 bases and J gave up 2 bases, with 6 bases separating them. This CDR3 contains 12 residues.

V gene TRBV5-6 combines with J gene TRBJ1-2; D gene uncertain. The length of the CDR3 is 14 residues. Trimming cost V 0 bases and J 5 bases, with 11 bases left between them. CDR1 is SGHDT and CDR2 is YYEEEE in the germline V gene. The CDR3 loop reads CASSLGVGVYGYTF. CDR3 coding DNA: TGTGCCAGCAGCTTGGGAGTCGGAGTTTATGGCTACACCTTC.

The rearrangement uses TRBV20-1 and TRBJ2-7; tentatively, D is TRBD1 (6 bases). The CDR3 has 13 residues. Germline CDR1 and CDR2: DFQATT and SNEGSKA (reference sequence). V gave up 3 bases and J gave up 2 bases, with 11 bases separating them. The CDR3 loop is CSASLQGTYEQYF. CDR3 sequence (DNA): TGCAGTGCTAGTCTACAGGGAACCTACGAGCAGTACTTC.

The chain employs TRBV7-3 and TRBJ1-3; D is unclear. V shed 5 bases and J shed 2 bases, with 7 bases lying between them. In germline, CDR1 is SGHTA, CDR2 FQGTGA. The CDR3 is 13 residues long. The CDR3 reads CASSGEPGNTIYF. The CDR3 DNA follows: TGTGCCAGCAGCGGGGAGCCTGGAAACACCATATATTTT.

The chain has TRBV5-1 and TRBJ2-2; tentative D call: TRBD1 (6 bases). V lost 6 bases to trimming and J lost 4 bases, with 13 bases between them. This CDR3 contains 14 residues. Germline CDR1 is SGHRS and CDR2 is YFSETQ. The CDR3 protein is CASTKEGGTGELFF. In DNA, the CDR3 is TGCGCCAGCACCAAGGAAGGGGGCACCGGGGAGCTGTTTTTT. Full variable domain (rest looked up from reference TRBV5-1 and TRBJ2-2): KAGVTQTPRYLIKTRGQQVTLSCSPISGHRSVSWYQQTPGQGLQFLFEYFSETQRNKGNFPGRFSGRQFSNSRSEMNVSTLELGDSALYLCASTKEGGTGELFFGEGSRLTVL.

The J gene is TRBJ1-2, the V gene TRBV3-1 (or the pseudogene TRBV3-2), with D perhaps TRBD1 (6 bases). CDR1 is LGHDT, CDR2 YNNKEL, per germline (reference sequence). The CDR3 is made up of 12 amino acids. Trimming cost V 1 base and J 10 bases, with 10 bases left between them. The CDR3 loop reads CASSQVRGAYTF. DNA of the CDR3: TGTGCCAGCAGCCAAGTCCGGGGGGCCTACACCTTC.

V gene TRBV5-4 combines with J gene TRBJ1-1, with a tentative D call TRBD1 (6 bases). The CDR3 totals 12 residues. CDR1 and CDR2 from the germline V gene are SGHNT and YYREEE (reference sequence). V lost 9 bases to trimming and J lost 0 bases, with 9 bases between them. The CDR3 region has the DNA TGTGCCACCCACAGGGTGAACACTGAAGCTTTCTTT. This translates into CATHRVNTEAFF.

V is TRBV21-1 and J is TRBJ2-2; the table calls TRBD2, which could not be checked here. TRBV21-1 is an annotated pseudogene. This CDR3 has 18 residues. The CDR3 region is CASSKELAEVANTGELFF. The CDR3 nucleotides read TGTGCCAGCAGCAAAGAATTAGCTGAGGTCGCGAACACCGGGGAGCTGTTTTTT.